This is a list of T cell receptor beta chains from one sample in a study of T cell repertoires in cytomegalovirus infection. For these TCRs, the target antigens are not known. TCRdb passed the reads through MiXCR, listing each CDR3 protein once. There are 250,000 to 300,000 distinct CDR3 sequences in the sample; 22% occur only once, and about 20% lies in the top ten. Sequencing was performed on cultured PBMCs, taken from culture after CMV antigen stimulation. All receptors derive from a human donor in good health (CMV status not recorded). Some clones in this sample may be carry-over from other donors' samples. Both conserved end residues are part of each CDR3. D genes are given only for firm matches. Clone size is given for some rows only: seen once, a few or many times, or a class if the clone is expanded.

>few|TRBV6-2/TRBV6-3|TRBJ2-5|NA
CASSPGAPQETQYF
TGTGCCAGCAGTCCGGGAGCCCCCCAAGAGACCCAGTACTTC
>few|TRBV6-1|TRBJ1-5|TRBD1
CASIGTDSNQPQHF
TGTGCCAGCATTGGGACAGATAGCAATCAGCCCCAGCATTTT
>NA|TRBV28|TRBJ1-4|NA
CASSFREKLFF
TGTGCCAGCAGTTTCCGGGAAAAACTGTTTTTT
>few|TRBV5-4|TRBJ2-6|TRBD2
CASSSRTGGGANVLTF
TGTGCCAGCAGTTCCCGGACGGGGGGGGGGGCCAACGTCCTGACTTTC
>few|TRBV7-9|TRBJ1-1|TRBD1
CASSNPGTGASNTEAFF
TGTGCCAGCAGCAACCCCGGGACAGGGGCCAGCAACACTGAAGCTTTCTTT
>NA|TRBV6-2/TRBV6-3|TRBJ2-1|TRBD2
CASSLAGYAEQFF
TGTGCCAGCAGTCTAGCGGGATATGCTGAGCAGTTCTTC
>NA|TRBV7-6|TRBJ1-5|NA
CASSQWTGSNQPQHF
TGTGCCAGCAGCCAGTGGACGGGAAGCAATCAGCCCCAGCATTTT
>once|TRBV5-1|TRBJ1-1|NA
CASSQFGLSGAEAFF
TGCGCCAGCAGCCAATTCGGACTCTCGGGCGCTGAAGCTTTCTTT
>once|TRBV12-3/TRBV12-4|TRBJ2-1|TRBD2
CASSPGTSVVNEQFF
TGTGCCAGCAGCCCCGGGACTAGCGTTGTGAATGAGCAGTTCTTC
>many|TRBV7-9|TRBJ1-1|NA
CASTPSRGTEAFF
TGTGCCAGCACCCCGTCGCGGGGAACTGAAGCTTTCTTT
>NA|TRBV7-2|TRBJ2-3|TRBD1
CASSPTGYAQYF
TGTGCCAGCAGCCCGACAGGGTATGCGCAGTATTTT
>few|TRBV20-1|TRBJ2-3|NA
CSASGRGTQYF
TGCAGTGCTAGTGGGCGGGGTACGCAGTATTTT
>NA|TRBV12-3/TRBV12-4|TRBJ2-5|NA
CASSRQKETQYF
TGTGCCAGCAGTCGACAGAAAGAGACCCAGTACTTC
>many|TRBV7-2|TRBJ2-3|NA
CASRVYRADTQYF
TGTGCCAGCAGGGTATACAGGGCAGATACGCAGTATTTT
>NA|TRBV14|TRBJ1-2|NA
CASSQDRSYGYTF
TGTGCCAGCAGCCAAGATCGGAGCTATGGCTACACCTTC
>many|TRBV7-2|TRBJ2-5|TRBD1
CASSLAGTGEETQYF
TGTGCCAGCAGCTTAGCGGGGACAGGGGAAGAGACCCAGTACTTC
>few|TRBV7-2|TRBJ1-1|NA
CASSLGEYEAFF
TGTGCCAGCAGCTTAGGGGAATACGAAGCTTTCTTT
>few|TRBV6-2/TRBV6-3|TRBJ2-1|NA
CASSYSFRRDEQFF
TGTGCCAGCAGTTACTCCTTTCGGAGGGATGAGCAGTTCTTC
>NA|TRBV7-9|TRBJ2-5|TRBD1
CASSPGTGGQTQYF
TGTGCCAGCAGCCCGGGGACAGGGGGTCAGACCCAGTACTTC
>many|TRBV7-2|TRBJ1-3|NA
CASSPEVHPISGGNTIYF
TGTGCCAGCAGCCCAGAGGTACACCCCATAAGCGGTGGAAACACCATATATTTT
>NA|TRBV4-3|TRBJ2-2|NA
CASSQELGLVGELFF
TGCGCCAGCAGCCAAGAGTTAGGTTTGGTCGGGGAGCTGTTTTTT
>NA|TRBV12-3/TRBV12-4|TRBJ2-3|TRBD2
CASSPGLAGATDTQYF
TGTGCCAGCAGTCCAGGACTAGCGGGAGCCACAGATACGCAGTATTTT
>few|TRBV7-2|TRBJ2-5|TRBD1
CASSIQGDQETQYF
TGTGCCAGCAGCATTCAGGGGGACCAAGAGACCCAGTACTTC
>NA|TRBV2|TRBJ2-3|NA
CASSTRDSDTDTQYF
TGTGCCAGCAGTACCCGGGACTCCGACACAGATACGCAGTATTTT
>NA|TRBV28|TRBJ2-7|TRBD1
CASGTGAVGQYF
TGTGCCAGCGGGACAGGGGCGGTCGGGCAGTACTTC
>few|TRBV5-1|TRBJ1-5|TRBD1
CASVPGTGVNQPQHF
TGCGCCAGCGTCCCCGGGACAGGAGTCAATCAGCCCCAGCATTTT
>few|TRBV29-1|TRBJ2-7|TRBD2
CSVAASLAGVGEQYF
TGCAGCGTTGCAGCCTCACTAGCGGGAGTGGGCGAGCAGTACTTC
>NA|TRBV7-2|TRBJ2-3|NA
CASSLEGTYTDTQYF
TGTGCCAGCAGCTTAGAAGGGACTTACACAGATACGCAGTATTTT
>NA|TRBV20-1|TRBJ2-7|NA
CSARLDSFSYEQYF
TGCAGTGCTAGGCTGGACAGCTTCTCCTACGAGCAGTACTTC
>NA|TRBV18|TRBJ2-2|NA
CASSPVRVDTGELFF
TGTGCCAGCTCCCCCGTCAGAGTGGACACCGGGGAGCTGTTTTTT
>many|TRBV6-2/TRBV6-3|TRBJ2-1|NA
CASSFVHFGNEQFF
TGTGCCAGCAGTTTCGTACACTTCGGCAATGAGCAGTTCTTC
>many|TRBV7-2|TRBJ2-4|TRBD1
CASSLAGTGMNIQYF
TGTGCCAGCAGCTTAGCAGGGACAGGGATGAACATTCAGTACTTC
>NA|TRBV12-3/TRBV12-4|TRBJ1-1|NA
CASSLSGSVNTEAFF
TGTGCCAGCAGTTTAAGCGGGTCCGTAAACACTGAAGCTTTCTTT
>NA|TRBV7-2|TRBJ2-5|NA
CASSFGGARYQETQYF
TGTGCCAGCAGCTTTGGAGGGGCTAGATACCAAGAGACCCAGTACTTC
>many|TRBV7-6|TRBJ2-1|NA
CASSLDTSYEQFF
TGTGCCAGCAGCTTGGATACATCATATGAGCAGTTCTTC
>NA|TRBV30|TRBJ2-1|TRBD2
CAWSLFRTSGRPNEQFF
TGTGCCTGGAGTCTTTTCCGGACTAGCGGGAGGCCGAATGAGCAGTTCTTC
>many|TRBV6-5|TRBJ1-1|NA
CASTKQGWSEAFF
TGTGCCAGCACTAAACAGGGATGGTCGGAGGCTTTCTTT
>NA|TRBV5-5|TRBJ2-2|TRBD2
CASSSGTSGRTGELFF
TGTGCCAGCAGCTCCGGGACTAGCGGGAGAACCGGGGAGCTGTTTTTT
>NA|TRBV29-1|TRBJ2-1|NA
CSVEGRAKGGTYNEQFF
TGCAGCGTTGAAGGGCGGGCTAAGGGGGGGACCTACAATGAGCAGTTCTTC
>many|TRBV12-3/TRBV12-4|TRBJ2-1|NA
CASTAHNNEQFF
TGTGCCAGCACAGCCCATAACAATGAGCAGTTCTTC
>NA|TRBV20-1|TRBJ1-4|NA
CSAKTGVATNEKLFF
TGCAGTGCAAAGACAGGAGTAGCAACTAATGAAAAACTGTTTTTT
>NA|TRBV12-5|TRBJ1-1|NA
CASGLAQGGFGNTEAFF
TGTGCTAGTGGTTTGGCACAGGGTGGTTTTGGCAACACTGAAGCTTTCTTT
>few|TRBV7-2|TRBJ2-1|NA
CASSLFPEREQFF
TGTGCCAGCAGCCTCTTCCCTGAAAGGGAGCAGTTCTTC
>few|TRBV12-5|TRBJ2-5|NA
CASGTPETQYF
TGTGCTAGTGGGACACCAGAGACCCAGTACTTC
>many|TRBV12-3/TRBV12-4|TRBJ2-1|NA
CASSQNRWNEQFF
TGTGCCAGCAGCCAAAATCGGTGGAATGAGCAGTTCTTC
>many|TRBV7-2|TRBJ2-2|NA
CASIRQRNTGELFF
TGTGCCAGCATTCGACAGAGAAACACCGGGGAGCTGTTTTTT
>NA|TRBV7-9|TRBJ2-1|NA
CASSLETAPWNQFF
TGTGCCAGCAGCTTAGAAACAGCGCCCTGGAACCAGTTCTTC
>NA|TRBV28|TRBJ2-3|TRBD2
CASSAMGLAGGETQYF
TGTGCCAGCAGTGCCATGGGACTAGCGGGAGGCGAGACGCAGTATTTT
>NA|TRBV7-2|TRBJ2-3|NA
CASSLAFAGKGPDTQYF
TGTGCCAGCAGCTTAGCTTTCGCGGGAAAGGGGCCAGATACGCAGTATTTT
>many|TRBV7-9|TRBJ2-3|NA
CASRQDNTDTQYF
TGTGCCAGCAGGCAGGACAACACAGATACGCAGTATTTT
>NA|TRBV4-1|TRBJ1-2|NA
CASSQAGPRQGGYTF
TGCGCCAGCAGCCAAGCCGGGCCTAGGCAGGGAGGCTACACCTTC
>many|TRBV7-2|TRBJ2-5|TRBD1
CASSWNGQGAGETQYF
TGTGCCAGCAGCTGGAACGGACAGGGGGCAGGAGAGACCCAGTACTTC
>NA|TRBV6-1|TRBJ2-6|NA
CATAGTGANVLTF
TGTGCCACCGCAGGGACTGGGGCCAACGTCCTGACTTTC
>few|TRBV29-1|TRBJ2-7|TRBD2
CSGSSGSYEQYF
TGCAGCGGATCTAGCGGGTCCTACGAGCAGTACTTC
>few|TRBV7-8|TRBJ2-7|NA
CASSRRAPGGSYEQYF
TGTGCCAGCAGCCGACGGGCTCCTGGGGGTTCCTACGAGCAGTACTTC
>few|TRBV20-1|TRBJ1-5|NA
CSATGGNQPQHF
TGCAGTGCTACTGGGGGGAATCAGCCCCAGCATTTT